This T cell receptor (beta chain) was documented in a study of T cell responses to AZD1222 COVID-19 vaccine. Findings of the study overall: It should be noted that donors were predominantly white British and more often female, and clonal diversity was possibly underestimated. Just six people given AZD1222 tested seropositive at baseline.

Points on this clone: Its antigen is not known.

Germline V gene lookup returns CDR1 LNHDA and CDR2 SQIVND (reference sequence). Germline trimming cut 3 bases from V and 3 bases from J; bases unmatched to any gene: 7. This CDR3 spans 15 amino acids. The assay was immunoSEQ multiplex PCR, and TCRdb's table has in-frame clones only and misses some. The table includes 250,000 to 300,000 clones, 90% to 95% detected once. Material: peripheral blood, obtained 28 days after the second AZD1222 dose. The V and J genes are TRBV19 and TRBJ2-7; 8 bases agree with TRBD2. The receptor was derived from an adult who received the AZD1222 COVID-19 vaccine. CDR3 in DNA: TGTGCCAGTAGTATTTTACGGGGGGGTGACTACGAGCAGTACTTC. It codes for CASSILRGGDYEQYF.